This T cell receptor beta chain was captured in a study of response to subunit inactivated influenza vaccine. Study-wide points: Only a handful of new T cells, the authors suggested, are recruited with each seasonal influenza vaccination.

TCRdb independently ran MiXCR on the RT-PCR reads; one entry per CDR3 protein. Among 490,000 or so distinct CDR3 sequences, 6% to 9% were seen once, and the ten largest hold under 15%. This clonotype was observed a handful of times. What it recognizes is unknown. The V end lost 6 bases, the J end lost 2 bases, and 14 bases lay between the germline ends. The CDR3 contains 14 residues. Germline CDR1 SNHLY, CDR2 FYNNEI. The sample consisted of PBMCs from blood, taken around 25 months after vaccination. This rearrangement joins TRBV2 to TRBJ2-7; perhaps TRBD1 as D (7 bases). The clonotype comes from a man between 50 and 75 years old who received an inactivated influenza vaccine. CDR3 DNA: TGTGCCAGCAGCTATCAGGGGGGAACCTACGAGCAGTACTTC. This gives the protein CASSYQGGTYEQYF.